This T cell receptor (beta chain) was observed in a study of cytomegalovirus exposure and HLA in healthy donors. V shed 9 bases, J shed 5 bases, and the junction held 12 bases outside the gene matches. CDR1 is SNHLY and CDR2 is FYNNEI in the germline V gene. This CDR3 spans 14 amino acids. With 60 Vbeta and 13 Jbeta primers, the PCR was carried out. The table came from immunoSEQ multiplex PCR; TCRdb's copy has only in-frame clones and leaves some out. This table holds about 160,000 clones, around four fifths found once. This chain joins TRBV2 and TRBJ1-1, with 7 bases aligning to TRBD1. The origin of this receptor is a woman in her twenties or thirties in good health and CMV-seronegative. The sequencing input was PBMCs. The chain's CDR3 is CASGQVPQGTEAFF. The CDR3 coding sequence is TGTGCCAGTGGACAGGTCCCTCAGGGGACTGAAGCTTTCTTT. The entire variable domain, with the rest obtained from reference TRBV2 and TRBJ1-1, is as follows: EPEVTQTPSHQVTQMGQEVILRCVPISNHLYFYWYRQILGQKVEFLVSFYNNEISEKSEIFDDQFSVERPDGSNFTLKIRSTKLEDSAMYFCASGQVPQGTEAFFGQGTRLTVV.